The entry below describes one T cell receptor beta chain. Germline values: CDR1 SNHLY, CDR2 FYNNEI. The CDR3 has 13 amino acids. Trimming removed 4 bases at V and 9 bases at J, with 13 bases between. These data belong to a study of blood T cell repertoires in COVID-19. Measured with immunoSEQ multiplex PCR; TCRdb has only the in-frame clones, and not every one. Seen here are 200,000 to 250,000 clones, approximately 90% observed once, and the top ten hold less than 14%. The clonotype comes from a man under 40 who had recovered from COVID-19. This chain links TRBV2 with TRBJ1-3; no firm D call. The sequenced material came from PBMCs or T cells enriched from blood (not recorded which). The CDR3 protein is CASSADPGSTIYF. CDR3 bases: TGTGCCAGCAGTGCTGACCCGGGGAGCACCATATATTTT.